Below, 22 T cell receptor beta chains from the same sample are listed, as sequenced in a study of T cell changes during pregnancy in multiple sclerosis (dated by TCRdb to the late 2010s). Library preparation was by the immunoSEQ multiplex PCR assay. TCRdb's version of the immuneACCESS table is confined to in-frame rearrangements and falls short of the full clone set. An unresolved V gene accounts for under half of the shortfall where checked; the remainder is of unknown origin. The sample profile shows about 64,000 clones; about nine tenths of them were found once. The top ten hold 2% to 2.5% of the sample. Sequenced here: peripheral blood, sampled in the second trimester of pregnancy. Every receptor here comes from a female donor in good health, enrolled as a control in a pregnancy study.

This chain uses TRBV5-1 with TRBJ2-7; unclear D gene. V lost 3 bases and J 4 bases, leaving 14 bases between the germline ends. CDR3 length equals 14 residues. Germline loops: CDR1 SGHRS, CDR2 YFSETQ. CDR3: CASSSTPPPYEQYF. The CDR3 nucleotides read TGCGCCAGCAGCTCAACTCCGCCGCCGTACGAGCAGTACTTC.

The gene calls are TRBV6-5 and TRBJ1-2, with 9 bases lining up with TRBD1. Germline V CDR1 and CDR2: MNHEY, SVGAGI. There are 13 residues in the CDR3. V dropped 5 bases and J dropped 6; count of bases not matched to a gene: 4. The CDR3: CASSPGTGHGYTF. The CDR3 DNA reads TGTGCCAGCAGTCCCGGGACAGGGCATGGCTACACCTTC.

This rearrangement joins TRBV14 to TRBJ2-3; D is uncertain. V lost 3 bases to trimming and J lost 2 bases, with 9 bases between them. The CDR3 spans 14 residues. Germline assignment: CDR1 SGHDN and CDR2 FVKESK. CDR3 DNA sequence: TGTGCCAGCAGCCAGGGCCGAACCACAGATACGCAGTATTTT. As protein: CASSQGRTTDTQYF.

V usage is TRBV7-2 and J usage is TRBJ2-7; TRBD2 matches 12 bases. This CDR3 has 15 amino acids. CDR1 is SGHTA and CDR2 is FQGNSA in the germline V gene. Trimming at V came to 4 bases and at J to 4 bases, leaving 5 bases not matched to a gene. The CDR3 bases are TGTGCCAGCAGCTACGGACTAGCGGGGCCGTACGAGCAGTACTTC. Protein: CASSYGLAGPYEQYF.

The rearrangement uses TRBV28 and TRBJ2-6; 7 bases are a match to TRBD1. Germline values: CDR1 MDHEN, CDR2 SYDVKM. This CDR3 spans 20 amino acids. V shed 7 bases and J 0 bases; nucleotides not matched to a gene: 18. CDR3 residues: CASNDRSKIGDSSGANVLTF. The DNA of the CDR3 is TGTGCCAGCAACGACAGGTCCAAGATCGGGGACAGCTCTGGGGCCAACGTCCTGACTTTC.

A few counts support this clone. This sequence joins TRBV6-4 and TRBJ2-3, with 11 bases fitting TRBD2. Germline V CDR1 and CDR2: MRHNA, SNTAGT. V lost 4 bases, J lost 2 bases, and 5 bases stayed unmatched. This CDR3 is 16 amino acids long. DNA of the CDR3: TGTGCCAGCAGTGTTGCTAGCGGGGGGCACACAGATACGCAGTATTTT. It encodes CASSVASGGHTDTQYF.

The chain carries TRBV18 and TRBJ1-6; no firm D call. V was shortened by 1 base and J by 14 bases, with 21 bases between the two germline ends. Looked up from germline, CDR1 is KGHSH and CDR2 is LQKENI. The CDR3 totals 16 residues. The CDR3 sequence is CASSPLSDTTRPSLHF. CDR3 DNA: TGTGCCAGCTCACCACTTTCCGACACAACTCGGCCTTCCCTCCACTTT.

This clone came up once. The chain uses TRBV6-6 and TRBJ2-6, with D possibly TRBD2 on 5 matching bases. The CDR3 length is 14 residues. Trimming removed 7 bases from V and 0 bases from J, with 7 bases in between. CDR1 and CDR2 from the germline V gene are MNHNY and SVGAGI (reference sequence). The CDR3 DNA reads as TGTGCCAGCACGCGGGCCTCTGGGGCCAACGTCCTGACTTTC. Translation gives CASTRASGANVLTF.

The genes are TRBV6-6 and TRBJ1-2, with TRBD1 matching 8 bases. This CDR3 contains 12 residues. Germline V gene lookup returns CDR1 MNHNY and CDR2 SVGAGI (reference sequence). The V and J ends lost 6 bases and 3 bases, in that order; junction bases with no gene match: 0. The CDR3 bases are TGTGCCAGCAGGACAGGGGACTATGGCTACACCTTC. This gives the protein CASRTGDYGYTF.

The genes are TRBV5-1 and TRBJ2-5; TRBD2 aligns across 9 bases. This CDR3 has 16 residues. Germline V lookup: CDR1 SGHRS, CDR2 YFSETQ. The V and J ends lost 0 bases and 2 bases, in that order; junction bases with no gene match: 5. CDR3 sequence (DNA): TGCGCCAGCAGCTTGGGAAGCGGGGGGCATCAAGAGACCCAGTACTTC. It yields the protein CASSLGSGGHQETQYF.

This chain uses TRBV2 with TRBJ1-1; 7 nucleotides align to TRBD1. Per germline, CDR1 SNHLY and CDR2 FYNNEI. V was clipped by 3 bases and J by 3 bases; unmatched bases: 1. The CDR3 covers 13 residues. CDR3 sequence reads: CASSDDRDTEAFF. DNA of the CDR3: TGTGCCAGCAGTGACGACAGGGACACTGAAGCTTTCTTT.

The chain employs TRBV6-1 and TRBJ2-1, with a possible D match to TRBD1 (6 bases). The V end lost 1 base, the J end lost 0 bases, and 7 bases lay between the germline ends. CDR3 length: 15 residues. Germline V lookup: CDR1 MNHNS, CDR2 SASEGT. CDR3 in DNA: TGTGCCAGCAGTGAAGGAGGGGGCTCCTACAATGAGCAGTTCTTC. It codes for CASSEGGGSYNEQFF.

The J gene is TRBJ1-4, the V gene TRBV18; D ambiguous. The CDR3 spans 16 residues. Trimming removed 3 bases from V and 6 bases from J, with 17 bases in between. CDR1 is KGHSH, CDR2 LQKENI, per germline. The CDR3 DNA follows: TGTGCCAGCTCACCCATGAACTTTACCGCGGATGAAAAACTGTTTTTT. Encoded protein: CASSPMNFTADEKLFF.

This chain connects TRBV9 to TRBJ2-7; 7 bases match TRBD2. This CDR3 contains 14 residues. CDR1 SGDLS and CDR2 YYNGEE come from the germline V gene. With V trimmed by 1 base and J by 6 bases, 7 bases remained unmatched. The CDR3 spells CASSVTFREGEQYF. The DNA of the CDR3 is TGTGCCAGCAGCGTAACTTTCAGGGAGGGCGAGCAGTACTTC.

The chain employs TRBV7-3 and TRBJ1-2, with D tentatively TRBD1 (6 bases). Germline V CDR1 and CDR2: SGHTA, FQGTGA. The length of the CDR3 is 14 residues. V was cut by 5 bases and J by 5 bases, with 15 bases left in between. CDR3 loop: CASSVRGGVYGYTF. The CDR3 nucleotides are TGTGCCAGCAGCGTACGAGGGGGGGTGTATGGCTACACCTTC.

This rearrangement joins TRBV30 to TRBJ1-1; D not certain. CDR1 GTSNPN and CDR2 SVGIG come from the germline V gene (reference sequence). V gave up 5 bases and J gave up 1 base, with 8 bases separating them. This CDR3 has 12 residues. DNA for the CDR3: TGTGCCTGGTGGGCAGGGAACACTGAAGCTTTCTTT. This translates into CAWWAGNTEAFF.

The genes are TRBV15 and TRBJ1-3; 9 bases are a match to TRBD1. The trim removed 4 bases at V and 4 bases at J, leaving 5 bases unmatched. CDR1 is LNHNV and CDR2 is YYDKDF in the germline V gene (reference sequence). The CDR3 has 15 amino acids. CDR3 in DNA: TGTGCCACCAGCACGGACAGGGGAACGGGAAACACCATATATTTT. It codes for CATSTDRGTGNTIYF.

The chain employs TRBV28 and TRBJ1-2; tentatively, D is TRBD1 (5 bases). CDR1 MDHEN and CDR2 SYDVKM come from the germline V gene. Trimming removed 2 bases at V and 4 bases at J, with 11 bases between. The CDR3 spans 14 residues. In DNA, the CDR3 is TGTGCCAGCAGTTTAATTGCGACAGCCTATGGCTACACCTTC. Translating it yields CASSLIATAYGYTF.

The V call is TRBV14, the J call TRBJ1-3, with 8 bases identical to TRBD1. The J segment lost 3 bases and the V segment lost 10 bases, leaving 8 bases of the junction unmatched. The CDR3 has 14 amino acids. Germline V CDR1 and CDR2: SGHDN, FVKESK. CDR3 residues: CATQGASSGNTIYF. The CDR3 region has the DNA TGTGCCACGCAGGGGGCTTCTAGTGGAAACACCATATATTTT.

The CDR3 reads CATSLGGQPQHF. DNA of the CDR3: TGTGCCACCAGCCTCGGGGGTCAGCCCCAGCATTTT. The rearrangement uses TRBV15 and TRBJ1-5, with D possibly being TRBD1 (5 bases). CDR3 length: 12 residues. Germline V CDR1 and CDR2: LNHNV, YYDKDF (reference sequence). V shed 5 bases and J shed 6 bases, with 8 bases lying between them.

The chain carries TRBV5-4 and TRBJ1-3; TRBD1 matches 8 bases. The CDR3 contains 15 residues. Germline trimming cut 4 bases from V and 4 bases from J; bases unmatched to any gene: 7. Germline-derived CDR1 and CDR2 are SGHNT and YYREEE (reference sequence). CDR3: CASSPSTGAGNTIYF. Written as DNA, the CDR3 is TGTGCCAGCAGCCCATCGACAGGGGCCGGAAACACCATATATTTT.

This chain uses TRBV7-3 with TRBJ2-5; D perhaps matches TRBD1 (5 bases). This CDR3 comprises 11 residues. Germline CDR1 and CDR2: SGHTA and FQGTGA. The V gene lost 5 bases and the J gene lost 8 bases, with 9 bases spanning the gap. The CDR3 spells CASSQGVTQYF. CDR3 coding DNA: TGTGCCAGCAGCCAGGGTGTTACCCAGTACTTC.